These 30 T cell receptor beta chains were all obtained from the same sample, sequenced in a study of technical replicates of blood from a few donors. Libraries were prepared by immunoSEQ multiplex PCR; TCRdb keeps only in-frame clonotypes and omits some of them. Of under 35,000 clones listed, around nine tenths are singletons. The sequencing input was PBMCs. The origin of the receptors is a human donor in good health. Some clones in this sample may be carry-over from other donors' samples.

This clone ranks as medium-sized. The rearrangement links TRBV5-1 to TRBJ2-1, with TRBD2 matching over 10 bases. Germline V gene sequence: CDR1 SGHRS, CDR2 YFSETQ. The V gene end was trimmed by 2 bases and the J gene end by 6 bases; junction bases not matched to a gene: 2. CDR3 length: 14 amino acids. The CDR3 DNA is TGCGCCAGCAGCTTAGCGGGAGGGTTCAATGAGCAGTTCTTC. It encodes CASSLAGGFNEQFF.

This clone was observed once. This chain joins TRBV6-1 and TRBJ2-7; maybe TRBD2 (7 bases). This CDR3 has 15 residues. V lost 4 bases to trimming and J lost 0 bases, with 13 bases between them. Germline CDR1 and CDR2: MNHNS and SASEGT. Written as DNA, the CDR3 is TGTGCCAGCAGTGCCGAGGGGGGGAGCTCCTACGAGCAGTACTTC. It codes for CASSAEGGSSYEQYF.

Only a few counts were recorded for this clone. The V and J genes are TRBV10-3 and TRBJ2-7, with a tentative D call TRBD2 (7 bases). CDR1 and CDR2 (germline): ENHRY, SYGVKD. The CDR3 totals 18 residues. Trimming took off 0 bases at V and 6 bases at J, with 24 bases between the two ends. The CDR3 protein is CAISESRQPIEGGREQYF. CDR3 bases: TGTGCCATCAGTGAGTCGAGACAACCCATAGAGGGGGGGCGCGAGCAGTACTTC.

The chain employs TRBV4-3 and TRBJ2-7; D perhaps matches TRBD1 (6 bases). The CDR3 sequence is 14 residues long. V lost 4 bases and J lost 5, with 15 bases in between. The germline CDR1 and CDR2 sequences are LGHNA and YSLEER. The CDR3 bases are TGCGCCAGCAGCCCCCGAATACAGGGACACGAGCAGTACTTC. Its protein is CASSPRIQGHEQYF.

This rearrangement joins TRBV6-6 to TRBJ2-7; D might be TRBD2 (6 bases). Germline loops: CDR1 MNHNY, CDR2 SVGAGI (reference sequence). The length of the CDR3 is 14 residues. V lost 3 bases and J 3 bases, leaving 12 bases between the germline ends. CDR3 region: CASSYTGVYYEQYF. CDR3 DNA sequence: TGTGCCAGCAGTTATACGGGGGTTTACTACGAGCAGTACTTC.

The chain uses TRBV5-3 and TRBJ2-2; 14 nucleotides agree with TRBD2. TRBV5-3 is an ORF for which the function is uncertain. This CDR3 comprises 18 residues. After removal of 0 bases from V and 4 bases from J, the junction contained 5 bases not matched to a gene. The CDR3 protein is CARSLGTSGRPRTGELFF. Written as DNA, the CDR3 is TGTGCCAGAAGCTTGGGGACTAGCGGGAGGCCCCGCACCGGGGAGCTGTTTTTT.

The CDR3: CASSQTRWNSYEQYF. The CDR3 DNA reads TGCGCCAGCAGCCAGACCAGGTGGAACTCCTACGAGCAGTACTTC. The chain couples TRBV4-1 to TRBJ2-7; D is undetermined. This CDR3 has 15 amino acids. In germline, CDR1 is MGHRA, CDR2 YSYEKL. V lost 3 bases and J lost 0, with 12 bases in between.

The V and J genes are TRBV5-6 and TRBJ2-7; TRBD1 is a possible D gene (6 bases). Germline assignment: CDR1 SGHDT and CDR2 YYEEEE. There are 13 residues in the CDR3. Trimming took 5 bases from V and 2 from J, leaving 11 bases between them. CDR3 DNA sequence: TGTGCCAGCAGATTTCCAGGGGCCTACGAGCAGTACTTC. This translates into CASRFPGAYEQYF.

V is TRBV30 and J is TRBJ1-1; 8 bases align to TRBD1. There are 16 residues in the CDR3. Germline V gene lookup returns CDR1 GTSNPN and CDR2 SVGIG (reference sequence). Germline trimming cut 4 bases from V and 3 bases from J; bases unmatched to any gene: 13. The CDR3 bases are TGTGCCTGGACTACAGGGGGTTGGGTGCCACACACTGAAGCTTTCTTT. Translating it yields CAWTTGGWVPHTEAFF.

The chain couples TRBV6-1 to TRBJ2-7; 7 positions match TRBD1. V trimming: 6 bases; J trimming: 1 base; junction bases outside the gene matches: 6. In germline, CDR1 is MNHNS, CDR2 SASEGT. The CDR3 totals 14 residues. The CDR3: CASRGTVPSYEQYF. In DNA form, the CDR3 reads TGTGCCAGCAGGGGGACAGTCCCTTCCTACGAGCAGTACTTC.

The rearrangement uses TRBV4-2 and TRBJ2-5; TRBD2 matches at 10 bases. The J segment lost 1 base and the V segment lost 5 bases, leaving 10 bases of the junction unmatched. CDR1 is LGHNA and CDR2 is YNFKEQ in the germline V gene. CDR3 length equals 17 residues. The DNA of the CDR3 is TGTGCCAGCAGCAGAATCGAAAGCGGGGGGGCCCAAGAGACCCAGTACTTC. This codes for CASSRIESGGAQETQYF.

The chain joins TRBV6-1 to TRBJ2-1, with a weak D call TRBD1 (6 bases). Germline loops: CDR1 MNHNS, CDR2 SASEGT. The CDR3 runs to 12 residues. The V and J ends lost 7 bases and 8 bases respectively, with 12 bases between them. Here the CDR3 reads CASNHRVYEQFF. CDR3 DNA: TGTGCCAGCAACCACAGGGTTTATGAGCAGTTCTTC.

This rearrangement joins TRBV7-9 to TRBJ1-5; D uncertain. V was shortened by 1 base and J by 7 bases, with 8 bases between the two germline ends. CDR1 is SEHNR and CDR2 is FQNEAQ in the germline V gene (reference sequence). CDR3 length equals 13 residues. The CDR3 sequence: CASSLDGSQPQHF. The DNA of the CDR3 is TGTGCCAGCAGCTTAGACGGGTCCCAGCCCCAGCATTTT.

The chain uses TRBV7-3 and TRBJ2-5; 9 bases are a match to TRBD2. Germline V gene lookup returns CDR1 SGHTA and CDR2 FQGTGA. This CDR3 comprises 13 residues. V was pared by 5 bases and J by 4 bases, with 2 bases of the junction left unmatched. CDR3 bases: TGTGCCAGCAGCAGGGGACTAGCAGAGACCCAGTACTTC. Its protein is CASSRGLAETQYF.

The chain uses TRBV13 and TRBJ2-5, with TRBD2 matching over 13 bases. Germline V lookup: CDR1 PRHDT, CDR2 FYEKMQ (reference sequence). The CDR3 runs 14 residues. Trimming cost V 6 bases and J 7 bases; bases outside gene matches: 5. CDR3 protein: CASRLAGGPGTQYF. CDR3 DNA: TGTGCCAGCAGACTAGCGGGGGGGCCGGGGACCCAGTACTTC.

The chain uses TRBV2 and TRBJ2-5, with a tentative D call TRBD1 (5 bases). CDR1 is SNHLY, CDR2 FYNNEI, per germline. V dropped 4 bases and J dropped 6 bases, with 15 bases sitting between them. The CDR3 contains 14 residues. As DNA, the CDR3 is TGTGCCAGCAGTGGCCAAGGGGATCGGAAGACCCAGTACTTC. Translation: CASSGQGDRKTQYF.

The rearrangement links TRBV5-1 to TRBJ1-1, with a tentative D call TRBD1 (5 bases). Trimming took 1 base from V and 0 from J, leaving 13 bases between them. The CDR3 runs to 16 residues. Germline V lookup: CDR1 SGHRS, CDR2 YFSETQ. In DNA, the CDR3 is TGCGCCAGCAGCTTGTGGCAGGGCTCCGTGAACACTGAAGCTTTCTTT. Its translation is CASSLWQGSVNTEAFF.

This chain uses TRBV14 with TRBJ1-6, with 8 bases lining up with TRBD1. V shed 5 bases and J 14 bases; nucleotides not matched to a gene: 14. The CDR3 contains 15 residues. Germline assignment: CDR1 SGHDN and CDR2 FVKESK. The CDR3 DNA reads TGTGCCAGCAGCAAAGTGGGACAGGCAAGGTGGTCCCTCCACTTT. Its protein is CASSKVGQARWSLHF.

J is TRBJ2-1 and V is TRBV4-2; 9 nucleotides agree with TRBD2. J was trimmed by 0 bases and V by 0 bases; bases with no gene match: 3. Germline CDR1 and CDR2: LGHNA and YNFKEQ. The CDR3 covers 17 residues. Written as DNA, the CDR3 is TGTGCCAGCAGCCAAGATTTGGGACTAGCCTCCTACAATGAGCAGTTCTTC. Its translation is CASSQDLGLASYNEQFF.

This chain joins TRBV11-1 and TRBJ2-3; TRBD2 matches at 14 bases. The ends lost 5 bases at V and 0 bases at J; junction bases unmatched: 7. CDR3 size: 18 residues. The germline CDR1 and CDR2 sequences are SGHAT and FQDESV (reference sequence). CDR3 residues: CASSRLAGGRGSTDTQYF. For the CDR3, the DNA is TGTGCCAGCAGCCGACTAGCGGGAGGGAGGGGTAGCACAGATACGCAGTATTTT.

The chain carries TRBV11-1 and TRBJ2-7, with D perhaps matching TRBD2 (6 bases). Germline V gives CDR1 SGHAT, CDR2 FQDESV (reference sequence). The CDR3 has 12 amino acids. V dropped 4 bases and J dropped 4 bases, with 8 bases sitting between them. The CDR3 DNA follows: TGTGCCAGCAGCTCAGGAGGGTACGAGCAGTACTTC. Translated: CASSSGGYEQYF.

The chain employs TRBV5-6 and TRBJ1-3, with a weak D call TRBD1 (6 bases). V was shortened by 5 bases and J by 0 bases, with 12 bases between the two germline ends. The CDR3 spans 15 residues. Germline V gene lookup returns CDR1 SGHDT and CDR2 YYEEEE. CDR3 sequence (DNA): TGTGCCAGCAGACCTGGGACAACCTCTGGAAACACCATATATTTT. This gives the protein CASRPGTTSGNTIYF.

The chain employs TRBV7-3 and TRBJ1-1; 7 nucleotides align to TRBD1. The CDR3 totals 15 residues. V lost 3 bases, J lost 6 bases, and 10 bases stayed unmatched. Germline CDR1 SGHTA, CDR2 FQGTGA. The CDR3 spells CASSLTGTALAEAFF. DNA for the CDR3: TGTGCCAGCAGCTTGACCGGGACAGCCCTCGCTGAAGCTTTCTTT.

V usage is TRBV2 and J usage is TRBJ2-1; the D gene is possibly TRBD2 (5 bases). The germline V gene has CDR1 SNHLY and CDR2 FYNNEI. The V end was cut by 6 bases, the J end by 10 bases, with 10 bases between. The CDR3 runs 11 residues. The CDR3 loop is CASSEGREQFF. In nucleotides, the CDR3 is TGTGCCAGCAGCGAGGGAAGGGAGCAGTTCTTC.

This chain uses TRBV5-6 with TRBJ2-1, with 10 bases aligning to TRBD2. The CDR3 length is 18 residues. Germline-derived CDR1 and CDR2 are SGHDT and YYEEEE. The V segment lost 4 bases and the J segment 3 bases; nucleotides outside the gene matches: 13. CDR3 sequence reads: CASSPGELAGAFYNEQFF. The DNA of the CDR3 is TGTGCCAGCAGCCCGGGCGAGCTAGCGGGAGCGTTCTACAATGAGCAGTTCTTC.

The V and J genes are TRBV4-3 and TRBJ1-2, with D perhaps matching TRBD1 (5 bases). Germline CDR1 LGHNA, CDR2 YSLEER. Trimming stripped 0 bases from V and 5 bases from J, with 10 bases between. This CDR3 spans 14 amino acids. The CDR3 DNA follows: TGCGCCAGCAGCCAAGACAGGGCGGAATATGGCTACACCTTC. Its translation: CASSQDRAEYGYTF.

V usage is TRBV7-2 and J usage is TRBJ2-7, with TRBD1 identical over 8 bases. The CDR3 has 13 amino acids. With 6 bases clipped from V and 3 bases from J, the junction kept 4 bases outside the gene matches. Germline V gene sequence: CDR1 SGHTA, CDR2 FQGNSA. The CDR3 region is CASRAGQGYEQYF. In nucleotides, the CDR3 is TGTGCCAGCAGGGCTGGACAGGGCTACGAGCAGTACTTC.

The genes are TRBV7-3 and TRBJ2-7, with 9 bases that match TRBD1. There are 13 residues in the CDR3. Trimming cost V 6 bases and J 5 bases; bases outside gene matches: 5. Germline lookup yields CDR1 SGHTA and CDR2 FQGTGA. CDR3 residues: CASRGQGSNEQYF. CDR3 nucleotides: TGTGCCAGCAGGGGACAGGGTAGCAACGAGCAGTACTTC.

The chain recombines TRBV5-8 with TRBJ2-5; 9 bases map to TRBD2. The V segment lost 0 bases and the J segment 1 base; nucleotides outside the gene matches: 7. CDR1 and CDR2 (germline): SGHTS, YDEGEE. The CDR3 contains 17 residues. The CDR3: CASSLDLAGRGQETQYF. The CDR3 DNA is TGTGCCAGCAGCTTGGATCTAGCGGGGAGGGGCCAAGAGACCCAGTACTTC.

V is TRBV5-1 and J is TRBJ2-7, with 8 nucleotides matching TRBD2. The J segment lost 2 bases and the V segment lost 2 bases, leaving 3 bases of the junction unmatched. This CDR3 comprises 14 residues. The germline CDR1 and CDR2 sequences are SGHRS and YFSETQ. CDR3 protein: CASSLYSGAYEQYF. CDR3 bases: TGCGCCAGCAGCTTATATAGCGGGGCCTACGAGCAGTACTTC.